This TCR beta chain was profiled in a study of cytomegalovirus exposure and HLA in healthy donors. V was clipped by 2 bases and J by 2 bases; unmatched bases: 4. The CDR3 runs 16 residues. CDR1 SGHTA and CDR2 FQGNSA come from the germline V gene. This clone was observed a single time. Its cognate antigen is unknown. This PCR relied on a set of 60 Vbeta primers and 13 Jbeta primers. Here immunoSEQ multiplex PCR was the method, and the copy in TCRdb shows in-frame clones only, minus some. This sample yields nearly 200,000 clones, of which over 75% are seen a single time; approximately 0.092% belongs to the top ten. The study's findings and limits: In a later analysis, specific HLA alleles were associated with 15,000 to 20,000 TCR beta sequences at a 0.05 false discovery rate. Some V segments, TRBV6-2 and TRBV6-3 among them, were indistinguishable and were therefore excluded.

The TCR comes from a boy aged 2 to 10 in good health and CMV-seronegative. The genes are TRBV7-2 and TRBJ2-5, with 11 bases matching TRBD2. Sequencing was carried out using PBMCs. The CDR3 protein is CASSLTVAGGQETQYF. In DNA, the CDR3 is TGTGCCAGCAGCTTAACGGTAGCGGGGGGGCAAGAGACCCAGTACTTC.